This TCR beta chain was documented in a study of T cells after yellow fever vaccination. Broader study findings: Clones from primary vaccination mostly reappeared after the booster (around 96% CD4, roughly 87% CD8). A weaker secondary response peaked on day 5, the primary on day 15.

The CDR3 contains 19 residues. V lost 3 bases and J 0 bases, leaving 21 bases between the germline ends. The TCR cDNA carried a universal primer site and UMIs from 5'RACE template switching. TCRdb re-called the 5' RACE reads with MiXCR, one entry per CDR3 protein. The sample contains hundreds of thousands of distinct CDR3 sequences, roughly 13% of which appear only once. As to this clonotype: Its antigen is as yet unknown.

The chain carries TRBV12-3 or TRBV12-4 and TRBJ2-1; possibly TRBD1 for D (6 bases). The TCR sequence derives from a man aged 30-40 years who received the YFV17D yellow fever vaccine. The sequencing here drew on PBMCs, taken on the day of the yellow fever booster vaccination. CDR3 bases: TGTGCCAGCAGTTTCTTCCAGGGGCATGTATCCCGCTCCTACAATGAGCAGTTCTTC. Translated, it gives CASSFFQGHVSRSYNEQFF.